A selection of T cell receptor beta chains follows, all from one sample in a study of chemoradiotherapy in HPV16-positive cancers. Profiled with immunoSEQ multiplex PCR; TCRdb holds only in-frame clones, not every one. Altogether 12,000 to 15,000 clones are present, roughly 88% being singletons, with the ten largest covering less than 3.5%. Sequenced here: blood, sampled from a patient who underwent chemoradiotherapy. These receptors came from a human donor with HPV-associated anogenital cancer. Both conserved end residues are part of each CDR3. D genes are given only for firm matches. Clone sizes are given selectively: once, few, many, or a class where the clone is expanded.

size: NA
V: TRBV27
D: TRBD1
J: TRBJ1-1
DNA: TGTGCCAGCAGCTTTGCCCCGGGACAGTTGAACACTGAAGCTTTCTTT
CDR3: CASSFAPGQLNTEAFF

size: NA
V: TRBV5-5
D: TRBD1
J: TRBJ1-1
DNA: TGTGCCAGCAGCTTGTACTTGGGGACAGTAAACACTGAAGCTTTCTTT
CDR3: CASSLYLGTVNTEAFF

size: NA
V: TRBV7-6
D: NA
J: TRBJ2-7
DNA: TGTGCCAGCAGCCCGACAGGGGCGGGGGACGAGCAGTACTTC
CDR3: CASSPTGAGDEQYF

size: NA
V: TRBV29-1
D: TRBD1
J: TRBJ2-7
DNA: TGCAGTGCCCAGGGGTGGTCCGAGGGGACAGCCTATAACGAGCAGTACTTC
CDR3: CSAQGWSEGTAYNEQYF

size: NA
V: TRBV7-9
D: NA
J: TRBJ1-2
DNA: TGTGCCAGCAGCTTGGGGGCTGGCTATGGCTACACCTTC
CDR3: CASSLGAGYGYTF

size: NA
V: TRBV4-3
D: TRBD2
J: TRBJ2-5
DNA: TGCGCCAGCAGCCAAGATGGCCTTGCTAGCGGGAAAGAGACCCAGTACTTC
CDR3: CASSQDGLASGKETQYF

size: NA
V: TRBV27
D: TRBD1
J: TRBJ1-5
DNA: TGTGCCAGCAGTCTCCAGGGGGATAGCAATCAGCCCCAGCATTTT
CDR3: CASSLQGDSNQPQHF

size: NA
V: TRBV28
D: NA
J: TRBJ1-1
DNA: TGTGCCAGCAGTCCGGACAGTGTTTTGGAGGCTTTCTTT
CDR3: CASSPDSVLEAFF

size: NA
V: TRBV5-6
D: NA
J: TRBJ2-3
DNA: TGTGCCAGCAGCCCTAGGGGCAGGGGAGGTGATACGCAGTATTTT
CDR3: CASSPRGRGGDTQYF

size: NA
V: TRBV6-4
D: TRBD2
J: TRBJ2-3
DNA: TGTGCCAGCAGTGACGGGCGGGGGGGCACAGATACGCAGTATTTT
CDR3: CASSDGRGGTDTQYF

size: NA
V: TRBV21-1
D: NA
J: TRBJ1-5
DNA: TGTGCCAGCAGCGAGCCAGCGGGGCCCTGGTTGGTTGGGAATCAGCCCCAGCATTTT
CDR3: CASSEPAGPWLVGNQPQHF

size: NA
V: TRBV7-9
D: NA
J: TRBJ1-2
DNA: TGTGCCAGCAGCGGAGTCCCCCGAACCACTAACTATGGCTACACCTTC
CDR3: CASSGVPRTTNYGYTF

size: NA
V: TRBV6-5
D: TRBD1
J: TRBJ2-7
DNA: TGTGCCAGCAGTTACGTCGGACAGGTTGACGAGCAGTACTTC
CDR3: CASSYVGQVDEQYF

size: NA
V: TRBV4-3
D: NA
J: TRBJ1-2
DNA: TGCGCCAGCAGCCAAGAGGGACGAGGGGTCCCCGGTGGCTACACCTTC
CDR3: CASSQEGRGVPGGYTF

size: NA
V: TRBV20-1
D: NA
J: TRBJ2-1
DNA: TGCAGTGGTAAGCCCCACAATGAGCAGTTCTTC
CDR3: CSGKPHNEQFF

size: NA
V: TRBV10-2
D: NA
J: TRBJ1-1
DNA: TGCGCCAGCACCCGGGACGGAGTTGTAGCTTTCTTT
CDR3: CASTRDGVVAFF

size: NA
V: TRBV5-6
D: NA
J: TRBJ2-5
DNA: TGTGCCAGCAGTCCAGCCGACCGCCAACGGGGGACCCAGTACTTC
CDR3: CASSPADRQRGTQYF

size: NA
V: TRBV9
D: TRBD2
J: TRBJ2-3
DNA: TGTGCCAGCAGCGCCGATGGACTAGCGGGTTCAATTACGCAGTATTTT
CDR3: CASSADGLAGSITQYF

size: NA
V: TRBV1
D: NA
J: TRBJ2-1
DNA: TGCACCAGCAGCCAGCCGGGACTAGCTTTAAATGAGCAGTTCTTC
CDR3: CTSSQPGLALNEQFF

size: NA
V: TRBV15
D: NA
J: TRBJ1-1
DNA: TGTGCCACCAGCAGGTGGGACGTCGGAGGGACTGAAGCTTTCTTT
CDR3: CATSRWDVGGTEAFF

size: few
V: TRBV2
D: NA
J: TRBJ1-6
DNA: TGTGCCAGCACGCCCTCCGTAACCCTCCACTTT
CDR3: CASTPSVTLHF

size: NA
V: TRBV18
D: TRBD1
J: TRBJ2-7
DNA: TGTGCCAGCTCTGGGACAGGGGTTCACGGGCAGTACTTC
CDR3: CASSGTGVHGQYF

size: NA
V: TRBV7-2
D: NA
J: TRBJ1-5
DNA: TGTGCCAGCAGGTTGGGCGGGGGGCTGAATCAGCCCCAGCATTTT
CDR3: CASRLGGGLNQPQHF

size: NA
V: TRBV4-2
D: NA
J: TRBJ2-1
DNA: TGTGCCAGCAGCCAAGTAGAGAATGAGCAGTTCTTC
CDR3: CASSQVENEQFF

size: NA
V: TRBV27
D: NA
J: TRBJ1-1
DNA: TGTGCCAGCGAGGGCAGGGTGGGCAGCACTGAAGCTTTCTTT
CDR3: CASEGRVGSTEAFF

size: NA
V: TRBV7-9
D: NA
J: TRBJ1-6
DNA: TGTGCCAGCACCCCGGTAGCCTCCTATAATTCACCCCTCCACTTT
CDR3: CASTPVASYNSPLHF

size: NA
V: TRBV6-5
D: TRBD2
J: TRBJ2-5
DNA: TGTGCCAGCAGTAAGGGACTAGCGGATCAAGAGACCCAGTACTTC
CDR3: CASSKGLADQETQYF

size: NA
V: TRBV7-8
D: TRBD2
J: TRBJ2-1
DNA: TGTGCCAGCAGCTGCGCAAGGAGTAGCGGGGAAAGCTCCTACAATGAGCAGTTCTTC
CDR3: CASSCARSSGESSYNEQFF

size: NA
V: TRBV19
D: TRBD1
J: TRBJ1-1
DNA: TGTGCCAGTAGTATTGTCACAGGGGGGAACACTGAAGCTTTCTTT
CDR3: CASSIVTGGNTEAFF

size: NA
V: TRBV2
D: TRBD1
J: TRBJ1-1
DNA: TGTGCCCGCAAAACCGGGACAGGGGCCTTGAACACTGAAGCTTTCTTT
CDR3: CARKTGTGALNTEAFF

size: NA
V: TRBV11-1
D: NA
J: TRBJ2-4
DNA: TGTGCCAGCAGCTTAGCGGGGGCGCTAGCCAAAAACATTCAGTACTTC
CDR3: CASSLAGALAKNIQYF

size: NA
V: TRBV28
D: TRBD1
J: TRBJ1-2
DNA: TGTGCCAGCAGGAGAACAGGGGGCAGCTATGGCTACACCTTC
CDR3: CASRRTGGSYGYTF

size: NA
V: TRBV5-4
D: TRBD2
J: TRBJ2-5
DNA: TGTGCCAGCAGCACTGGACTAGCGGGGGCCGTTGAGACCCAGTACTTC
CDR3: CASSTGLAGAVETQYF

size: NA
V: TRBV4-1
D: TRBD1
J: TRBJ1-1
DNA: TGCGCCAGCAGCCCCAGGGGGATCGAAATGGGCACTGAAGCTTTCTTT
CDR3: CASSPRGIEMGTEAFF

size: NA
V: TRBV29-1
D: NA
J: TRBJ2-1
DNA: TGCAGCGTTGAACCCCGGAGGCAGAATGAGCAGTTCTTC
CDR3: CSVEPRRQNEQFF

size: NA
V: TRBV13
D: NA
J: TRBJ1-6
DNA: TGTGCCAGCAGCTTAGGGGGGAATAATTCACCCCTCCACTTT
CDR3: CASSLGGNNSPLHF

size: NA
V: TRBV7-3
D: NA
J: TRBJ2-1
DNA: TGTGCCAGCAGCTTAACCGGTGGGGGGAATGAGCAGTTCTTC
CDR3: CASSLTGGGNEQFF

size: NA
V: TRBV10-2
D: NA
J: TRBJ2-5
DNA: TGCGCCAGCAGTGATGCAGGGACCGTCCAAGAGACCCAGTACTTC
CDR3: CASSDAGTVQETQYF

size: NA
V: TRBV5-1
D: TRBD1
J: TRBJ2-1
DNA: TGCGCCAGCAGACTGAAACATTATGACAGGGGATCCTACAATGAGCAGTTCTTC
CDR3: CASRLKHYDRGSYNEQFF

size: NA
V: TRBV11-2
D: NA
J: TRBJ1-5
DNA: TGTGCCAGCAGATCGACCGTTAATAGCAATCAGCCCCAGCATTTT
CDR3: CASRSTVNSNQPQHF

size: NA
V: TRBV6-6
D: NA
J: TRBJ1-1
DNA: TGTGCCAGCAGGGAGAACTGGGACATTCCCCGAGCTTTCTTT
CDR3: CASRENWDIPRAFF

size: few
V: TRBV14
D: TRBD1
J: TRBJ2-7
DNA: TGTGCCAGCAGCCCTCCGGGACAGGGACCCTACGAGCAGTACTTC
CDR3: CASSPPGQGPYEQYF